The text below deals with one T cell receptor (beta chain). The antigen remains undetermined. This entry comes from a study of T cell responses to AZD1222 COVID-19 vaccine. General observations from the study: Most donors were white British and more were female, and clonal diversity was possibly underestimated.

Method: immunoSEQ multiplex PCR; TCRdb's copy keeps in-frame clones and lacks some. Of about 100,000 clones listed, about 85% are singletons. The TCR was taken from an adult in good health. Sequenced here: peripheral blood, sampled on day 0 of AZD1222 vaccination.

This CDR3 reads CASSLYPKGTGELFF. The CDR3 coding sequence is TGTGCCAGCAGTTTATACCCGAAAGGTACCGGGGAGCTGTTTTTT. V usage is TRBV28 and J usage is TRBJ2-2; D remains ambiguous. This CDR3 contains 15 residues. The V gene lost 1 base and the J gene lost 5 bases, with 11 bases spanning the gap. The germline V gene has CDR1 MDHEN and CDR2 SYDVKM.